These 22 T cell receptor beta chains came from one sample sequenced in a study of chemoradiotherapy in HPV16-positive cancers. Profiled with immunoSEQ multiplex PCR; TCRdb holds only in-frame clones, not every one. The sample has around 2,000 clones, about 80% seen once. This sample comprised tumor tissue, obtained from a patient who underwent chemoradiotherapy. These receptors were collected from a human donor with HPV-associated anogenital cancer.

The chain links TRBV5-1 to TRBJ1-4; the D gene is possibly TRBD1 (6 bases). Per the germline V gene, CDR1 is SGHRS and CDR2 is YFSETQ. Trimming left V 0 bases short and J 8 bases short, with 11 bases between. The CDR3 loop spans 14 amino acids. The CDR3 here is CASSLGDNGEKLFF. CDR3 DNA: TGCGCCAGCAGCTTGGGGGACAATGGGGAAAAACTGTTTTTT.

This clone appeared a single time. The chain has TRBV9 and TRBJ1-5; 7 bases are shared with TRBD1. J was trimmed by 0 bases and V by 0 bases; bases with no gene match: 12. CDR1 and CDR2 (germline): SGDLS, YYNGEE. This CDR3 is 19 amino acids long. The CDR3: CASSVATQGILYSNQPQHF. CDR3 bases: TGTGCCAGCAGCGTAGCTACACAGGGGATCCTATATAGCAATCAGCCCCAGCATTTT. The whole variable domain, remainder taken from reference TRBV9 and TRBJ1-5, is DSGVTQTPKHLITATGQRVTLRCSPRSGDLSVYWYQQSLDQGLQFLIQYYNGEERAKGNILERFSAQQFPDLHSELNLSSLELGDSALYFCASSVATQGILYSNQPQHFGDGTRLSIL.

The V gene is TRBV28, the J gene TRBJ1-5, with D uncertain. Germline V gives CDR1 MDHEN, CDR2 SYDVKM. This CDR3 region has 12 residues. V dropped 7 bases and J dropped 5 bases, with 9 bases sitting between them. The CDR3 protein is CASNTGDQPQHF. The CDR3 DNA sequence: TGTGCCAGCAACACGGGAGATCAGCCCCAGCATTTT.

The V call is TRBV19, the J call TRBJ2-1; no clear D gene. The CDR3 runs to 16 residues. Per germline, CDR1 LNHDA and CDR2 SQIVND (reference sequence). V gave up 4 bases and J gave up 1 base, with 14 bases separating them. The CDR3 is CASSTLGRDSYNEQFF. Written as DNA, the CDR3 is TGTGCCAGTAGTACCCTAGGTAGGGATTCCTACAATGAGCAGTTCTTC.

CDR3 in DNA: TGTGCCAGCAGTCAGGACAGATTTTTCTCCTACGAGCAGTACTTC. It encodes CASSQDRFFSYEQYF. The rearrangement uses TRBV6-1 and TRBJ2-5; D might be TRBD1 (6 bases). The DNA end is a closer match to TRBJ2-7, so the J assignment may be wrong. Looked up from germline, CDR1 is MNHNS and CDR2 is SASEGT. The CDR3 is 15 residues long.

This clone occurred once. This rearrangement joins TRBV4-1 to TRBJ2-5; the match to TRBD2 covers 9 bases. The J call is uncertain, as TRBJ2-7 better fits the DNA end. This CDR3 contains 17 residues. CDR1 MGHRA and CDR2 YSYEKL come from the germline V gene. Here the CDR3 reads CASSQDISGSIPYEQYF. The CDR3 bases are TGCGCCAGCAGCCAAGATATTAGCGGGAGTATCCCCTACGAGCAGTACTTC.

The chain recombines TRBV20-1 with TRBJ2-5; the D is unclear. The CDR3 is 11 residues long. CDR1 is DFQATT and CDR2 is SNEGSKA in the germline V gene (reference sequence). V lost 3 bases and J lost 3, with 5 bases in between. The CDR3 nucleotides read TGCAGTGCTAGTGCCGAAGAGACCCAGTACTTC. Amino acids: CSASAEETQYF.

This chain links TRBV7-9 with TRBJ2-5; D gene ambiguous. The CDR3 runs to 15 residues. Trimming left V 1 base short and J 2 bases short, with 11 bases between. The germline gives CDR1 SEHNR, CDR2 FQNEAQ (reference sequence). In nucleotides, the CDR3 is TGTGCCAGCAGCTTAGTCAACGGGTTACAAGAGACCCAGTACTTC. It codes for CASSLVNGLQETQYF. Complete variable domain (other parts from reference TRBV7-9 and TRBJ2-5): DTGVSQNPRHKITKRGQNVTFRCDPISEHNRLYWYRQTLGQGPEFLTYFQNEAQLEKSRLLSDRFSAERPKGSFSTLEIQRTEQGDSAMYLCASSLVNGLQETQYFGPGTRLLVL.

The gene calls are TRBV19 and TRBJ1-4, with 10 bases aligning to TRBD1. CDR1 is LNHDA, CDR2 SQIVND, per germline (reference sequence). This CDR3 has 15 residues. V dropped 7 bases and J dropped 8; count of bases not matched to a gene: 10. This chain's CDR3 is CASNRGDRGGEKLFF. The DNA for the CDR3 is TGTGCCAGTAACAGAGGGGACAGGGGAGGAGAAAAACTGTTTTTT. Looking up the rest from reference TRBV19 and TRBJ1-4 gives the full variable domain: DGGITQSPKYLFRKEGQNVTLSCEQNLNHDAMYWYRQDPGQGLRLIYYSQIVNDFQKGDIAEGYSVSREKKESFPLTVTSAQKNPTAFYLCASNRGDRGGEKLFFGSGTQLSVL.

J is TRBJ1-1 and V is TRBV7-9; D unresolved. Trimming stripped 4 bases from V and 0 bases from J, with 9 bases between. The CDR3 runs 14 residues. Germline values: CDR1 SEHNR, CDR2 FQNEAQ (reference sequence). Written as DNA, the CDR3 is TGTGCCAGCAGCTCGGCCTTGGTGAACACTGAAGCTTTCTTT. This gives the protein CASSSALVNTEAFF.

This chain connects TRBV5-1 to TRBJ2-3, with D uncertain. The CDR3 has 14 amino acids. V dropped 1 base and J dropped 2 bases, with 8 bases sitting between them. In germline, CDR1 is SGHRS, CDR2 YFSETQ. DNA for the CDR3: TGCGCCAGCAGCTTGCCTACCTTCACAGATACGCAGTATTTT. This codes for CASSLPTFTDTQYF.

The chain carries TRBV21-1 and TRBJ1-5; TRBD1 is the table's D call, not checked against the DNA. TRBV21-1 is a known pseudogene. The CDR3 consists of 17 residues. The CDR3 protein is CASSLDREKMGRQPQHF. The DNA for the CDR3 is TGTGCCAGCAGTCTCGACAGGGAGAAGATGGGGCGGCAGCCCCAGCATTTT.

This rearrangement joins TRBV15 to TRBJ2-1; D possibly corresponds to TRBD1 (5 bases). CDR1 and CDR2 (germline): LNHNV, YYDKDF (reference sequence). The ends were cut back, 6 bases at V and 6 bases at J, with 21 bases in the middle. The CDR3 is made up of 16 amino acids. The CDR3 region is CATRASIGRGLNEQFF. CDR3 nucleotides: TGTGCCACCAGGGCAAGTATTGGAAGGGGTCTCAATGAGCAGTTCTTC.

Only one count was recorded for this clone. The chain has TRBV7-9 and TRBJ2-3; TRBD2 matches 8 bases. This CDR3 is 16 amino acids long. The germline V gene encodes CDR1 SEHNR and CDR2 FQNEAQ (reference sequence). Trimming at V came to 4 bases and at J to 0 bases, leaving 6 bases not matched to a gene. CDR3 sequence (DNA): TGTGCCAGCAGCTCGCCTCGGGGGGGGAGCACAGATACGCAGTATTTT. It yields the protein CASSSPRGGSTDTQYF.

V gene TRBV10-3 combines with J gene TRBJ1-2, with D perhaps matching TRBD1 (6 bases). Per the germline V gene, CDR1 is ENHRY and CDR2 is SYGVKD. The ends were cut back, 3 bases at V and 5 bases at J, with 10 bases in the middle. This CDR3 region has 13 residues. The CDR3 is CAISEGQTYGYTF. The CDR3 DNA is TGTGCCATCAGTGAAGGACAGACGTATGGCTACACCTTC.

This clone is large (0.1 to 1%) by share. The J gene is TRBJ1-2, the V gene TRBV6-1; unclear D gene. The CDR3 contains 12 residues. Deletions cut 10 bases from V and 7 bases from J, with 16 bases between. Germline V gene sequence: CDR1 MNHNS, CDR2 SASEGT. The CDR3 region is CATDGRLGGYTF. The CDR3 bases are TGTGCCACAGACGGGCGCCTTGGTGGCTACACCTTC.

This chain links TRBV5-1 with TRBJ1-1, with D maybe TRBD1 (6 bases). CDR1 is SGHRS and CDR2 is YFSETQ in the germline V gene. CDR3 length: 16 residues. Trimming removed 4 bases from V and 4 bases from J, with 20 bases in between. For the CDR3, the DNA is TGCGCCAGCAGCCCGTTCACCCTACAGGGAGCCACTGAAGCTTTCTTT. This sequence encodes CASSPFTLQGATEAFF.

J is TRBJ1-2 and V is TRBV19; D is perhaps TRBD1 (5 bases). The CDR3 runs 14 residues. Per germline, CDR1 LNHDA and CDR2 SQIVND (reference sequence). V was shortened by 5 bases and J by 2 bases, with 12 bases between the two germline ends. The CDR3 reads CASSLGPGNYGYTF. CDR3 DNA sequence: TGTGCCAGTAGTCTGGGACCGGGCAACTATGGCTACACCTTC.

The rearrangement links TRBV13 to TRBJ1-4; TRBD1 aligns across 9 bases. Trimming took 4 bases from V and 7 from J; bases not matched to a gene: 10. CDR1 and CDR2 from the germline V gene are PRHDT and FYEKMQ (reference sequence). This CDR3 has 16 residues. Written as DNA, the CDR3 is TGTGCCAGCAGCTCACCCCGGGGGACAGGGAGTGAAAAACTGTTTTTT. It codes for CASSSPRGTGSEKLFF.

This clone came up once. This chain uses TRBV7-9 with TRBJ1-1, with TRBD1 identical over 7 bases. This CDR3 comprises 15 residues. V shed 4 bases, J shed 0 bases, and the junction held 5 bases outside the gene matches. Germline assignment: CDR1 SEHNR and CDR2 FQNEAQ (reference sequence). The CDR3 DNA is TGTGCCAGCAGCTACAAAGGACAGGTGAACACTGAAGCTTTCTTT. This sequence encodes CASSYKGQVNTEAFF.

The genes are TRBV10-3 and TRBJ2-1, with a weak D call TRBD2 (6 bases). Trimming pared 10 bases from V and 7 bases from J, leaving 14 bases between. The CDR3 is 12 amino acids. Germline V gene sequence: CDR1 ENHRY, CDR2 SYGVKD. The CDR3 DNA reads as TGTGCCACAAAGGGACTTACGAATGAGCAGTTCTTC. Its translation: CATKGLTNEQFF.

The rearrangement links TRBV30 to TRBJ2-3, with a tentative D call TRBD1 (6 bases). The CDR3 runs 14 residues. Deletions cut 3 bases from V and 1 base from J, with 11 bases between. The germline CDR1 and CDR2 sequences are GTSNPN and SVGIG (reference sequence). The DNA for the CDR3 is TGTGCCTGGAGGGGGACACTAGGCACAGATACGCAGTATTTT. Translation: CAWRGTLGTDTQYF.